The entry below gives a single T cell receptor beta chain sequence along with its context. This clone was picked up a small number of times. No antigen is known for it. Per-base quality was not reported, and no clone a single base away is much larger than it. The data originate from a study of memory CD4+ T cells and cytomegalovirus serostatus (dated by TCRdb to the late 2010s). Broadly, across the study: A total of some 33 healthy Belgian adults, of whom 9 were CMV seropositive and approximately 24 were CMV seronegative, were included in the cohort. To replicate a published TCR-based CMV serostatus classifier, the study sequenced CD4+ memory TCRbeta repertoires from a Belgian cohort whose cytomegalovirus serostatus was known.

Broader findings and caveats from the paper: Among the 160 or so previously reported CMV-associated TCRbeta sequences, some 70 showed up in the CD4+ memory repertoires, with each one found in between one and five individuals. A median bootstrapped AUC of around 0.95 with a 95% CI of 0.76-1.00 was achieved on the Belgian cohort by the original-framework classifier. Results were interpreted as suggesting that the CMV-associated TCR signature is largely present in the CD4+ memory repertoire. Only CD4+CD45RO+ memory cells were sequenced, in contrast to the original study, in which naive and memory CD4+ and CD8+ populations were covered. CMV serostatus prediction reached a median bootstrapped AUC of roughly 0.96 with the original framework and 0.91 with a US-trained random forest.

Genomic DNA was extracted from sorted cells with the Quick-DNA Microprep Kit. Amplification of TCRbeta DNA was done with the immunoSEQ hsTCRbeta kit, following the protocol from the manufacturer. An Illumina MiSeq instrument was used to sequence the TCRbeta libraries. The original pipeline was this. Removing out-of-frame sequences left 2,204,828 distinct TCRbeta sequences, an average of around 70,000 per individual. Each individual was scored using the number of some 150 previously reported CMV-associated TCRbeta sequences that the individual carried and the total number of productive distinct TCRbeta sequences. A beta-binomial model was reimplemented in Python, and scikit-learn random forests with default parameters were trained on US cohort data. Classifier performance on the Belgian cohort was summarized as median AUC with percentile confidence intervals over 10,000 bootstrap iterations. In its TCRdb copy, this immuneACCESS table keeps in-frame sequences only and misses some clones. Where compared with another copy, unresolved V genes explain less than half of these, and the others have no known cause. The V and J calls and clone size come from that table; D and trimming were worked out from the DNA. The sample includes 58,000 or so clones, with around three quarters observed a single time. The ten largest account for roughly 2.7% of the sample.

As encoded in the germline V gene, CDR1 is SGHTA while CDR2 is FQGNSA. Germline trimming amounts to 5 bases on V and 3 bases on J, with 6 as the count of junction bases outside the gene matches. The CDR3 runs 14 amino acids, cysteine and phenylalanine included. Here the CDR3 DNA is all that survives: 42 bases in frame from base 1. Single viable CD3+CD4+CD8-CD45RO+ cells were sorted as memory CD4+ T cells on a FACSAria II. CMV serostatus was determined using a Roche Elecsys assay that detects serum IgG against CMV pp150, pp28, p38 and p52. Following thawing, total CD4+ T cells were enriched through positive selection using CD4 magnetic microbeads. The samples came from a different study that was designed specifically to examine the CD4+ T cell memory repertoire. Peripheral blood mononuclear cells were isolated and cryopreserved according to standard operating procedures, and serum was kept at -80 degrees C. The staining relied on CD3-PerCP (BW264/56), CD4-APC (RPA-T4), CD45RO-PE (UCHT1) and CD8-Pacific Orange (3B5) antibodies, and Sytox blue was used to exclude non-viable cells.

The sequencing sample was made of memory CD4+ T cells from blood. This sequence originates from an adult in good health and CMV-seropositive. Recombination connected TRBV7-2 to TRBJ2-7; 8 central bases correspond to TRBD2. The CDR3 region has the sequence CASSLKTSGYEQYF. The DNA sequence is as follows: TGTGCCAGCAGCCTGAAAACTAGCGGCTACGAGCAGTACTTC.